This TCR beta chain derives from a study of T cell responses to AZD1222 COVID-19 vaccine. Study-level results: Spike was spanned by vaccine-associated CD4 TCRs, with dominance at 160-218 and 743-854.

On this clone: Its antigen is unknown.

The repertoire was sequenced with immunoSEQ multiplex PCR; TCRdb's copy has only in-frame clones and lacks some. The data hold about 120,000 clones, with about 82% observed a single time. The CDR3 length is 19 residues. This chain links TRBV21-1 with TRBJ2-3; the D segment call TRBD2 is taken from the table without a DNA check. TRBV21-1 is a pseudogene segment. The source was peripheral blood, collected 28 days after the second AZD1222 dose. The source of this sequence is an adult who received the AZD1222 COVID-19 vaccine. CDR3 residues: CASSKRGALSGGSADTQYF. The CDR3 coding sequence is TGTGCCAGCAGCAAAAGAGGAGCCTTATCGGGGGGATCGGCAGATACGCAGTATTTT.